Shown below are 9 T cell receptor beta chains from a single sample sequenced in a study of radiation and T cells in renal cell carcinoma. This sample's time point: baseline pretreatment blood. Treatment noted: 15 Gy SBRT to primary tumor, nephrectomy 4 weeks later. TCRdb's copy holds only in-frame clones and misses some; the assay was immunoSEQ multiplex PCR. The table lists tens of thousands of clones, about 79% of them singletons. This material consisted of blood, taken from a patient whose treatment included radiotherapy and nephrectomy. These receptors were taken from a man in his 60s with renal cell carcinoma.

The rearrangement joins TRBV19 to TRBJ1-3; D not resolved. CDR3 length: 13 amino acids. V lost 4 bases, J lost 4 bases, and 8 bases lay in between. Germline loops: CDR1 LNHDA, CDR2 SQIVND (reference sequence). The CDR3 DNA reads as TGTGCCAGTAGTACCCAGCCCGGAAACACCATATATTTT. The encoded protein is CASSTQPGNTIYF. The whole variable domain, filled in from reference TRBV19 and TRBJ1-3, reads DGGITQSPKYLFRKEGQNVTLSCEQNLNHDAMYWYRQDPGQGLRLIYYSQIVNDFQKGDIAEGYSVSREKKESFPLTVTSAQKNPTAFYLCASSTQPGNTIYFGEGSWLTVV.

The chain has TRBV7-8 and TRBJ2-7, with D maybe TRBD2 (6 bases). V dropped 1 base and J dropped 0 bases, with 10 bases sitting between them. Germline values: CDR1 SGHVS, CDR2 FQNEAQ. This CDR3 region has 15 residues. CDR3 loop: CASSLGPGSSYEQYF. The CDR3 nucleotides read TGTGCCAGCAGCTTAGGCCCCGGGAGCTCCTACGAGCAGTACTTC.

The chain combines TRBV27 with TRBJ1-5; perhaps TRBD1 as D (5 bases). The germline V and J ends were trimmed by 3 bases and 2 bases, with 20 bases remaining between them. This CDR3 region has 18 residues. Germline CDR1 reads MNHEY; CDR2 reads SMNVEV (reference sequence). The CDR3, as DNA: TGTGCCAGCAGTTTGGGGGTGGCAGGGAATTATGGCAATCAGCCCCAGCATTTT. This gives the protein CASSLGVAGNYGNQPQHF.

The J gene is TRBJ2-5, the V gene TRBV5-1; D ambiguous. Trimming left V 0 bases short and J 3 bases short, with 9 bases between. Germline lookup yields CDR1 SGHRS and CDR2 YFSETQ. This CDR3 contains 14 residues. DNA of the CDR3: TGCGCCAGCAGCTTGGTACAGCTAAAAGAGACCCAGTACTTC. Amino acid sequence: CASSLVQLKETQYF.

V usage is TRBV5-1 and J usage is TRBJ1-3; TRBD1 is a possible D gene (6 bases). V lost 0 bases and J lost 1, with 11 bases in between. CDR3 length: 16 residues. Germline CDR1 and CDR2: SGHRS and YFSETQ. This CDR3 reads CASSLAGQQSGNTIYF. As DNA, the CDR3 is TGCGCCAGCAGCTTGGCTGGACAGCAGTCTGGAAACACCATATATTTT.

The V and J genes are TRBV6-6 and TRBJ1-4; D unclear. This CDR3 comprises 10 residues. V was shortened by 6 bases and J by 15 bases, with 11 bases between the two germline ends. Germline V gene sequence: CDR1 MNHNY, CDR2 SVGAGI (reference sequence). CDR3 sequence: CASSASEVFF. The CDR3 nucleotides are TGTGCCAGCAGCGCCTCAGAGGTGTTTTTT.

The V gene is TRBV12-1, the J gene TRBJ1-1. TRBV12-1 is termed a pseudogene. The CDR3 consists of 15 residues. The CDR3 reads CASSPWTSGVTEAFF. The CDR3 region has the DNA TGTGCCAGCAGCCCGTGGACCTCGGGGGTCACTGAAGCTTTCTTT.

This sequence joins TRBV10-3 and TRBJ1-4, with D uncertain. The ends were cut back, 6 bases at V and 7 bases at J, with 15 bases in the middle. This CDR3 is built from 14 residues. Germline-derived CDR1 and CDR2 are ENHRY and SYGVKD. The CDR3 here is CAISASLSGEKLFF. The CDR3 DNA follows: TGTGCCATCAGCGCGAGTCTATCGGGTGAAAAACTGTTTTTT.

The gene calls are TRBV6-5 and TRBJ1-6, with 8 bases matching TRBD1. V lost 5 bases and J lost 9; bases outside the gene matches: 6. The CDR3 is 14 amino acids. The germline CDR1 and CDR2 sequences are MNHEY and SVGAGI. CDR3 nucleotides: TGTGCCAGCAGTCGTACAGGGGGTAGTTCACCCCTCCACTTT. Its translation: CASSRTGGSSPLHF.